These 24 T cell receptor beta chains originate from one sample sequenced in a study of regulatory T cells in long-lasting Graves disease. Time point here: newly diagnosed GD, antithyroid drugs for less than 3 months. Extracted RNA from PBMCs served as the source of the TCR library. HTBI primers from iRepertoire and Arm-PCR of CDR3 regions yielded the TCR beta libraries. TCRdb re-called the multiplex PCR reads with MiXCR, one entry per CDR3 protein. The table has around 400,000 distinct CDR3 sequences, approximately 16% seen once. Separately, the same data were catalogued under a study of T cells in Graves' hyperthyroidism and ophthalmopathy.

This specimen consisted of peripheral blood mononuclear cells (PBMCs), obtained at new diagnosis, from a patient treated with antithyroid drugs. Every receptor here comes from a middle-aged woman with Graves disease.

This clonotype was seen at least ten times. This chain uses TRBV12-3 or TRBV12-4 with TRBJ1-3, with D hard to call. V gave up 6 bases and J gave up 0 bases, with 9 bases separating them. The CDR3 has 14 amino acids. CDR3 in amino acids: CASRVQISGNTIYF. DNA of the CDR3: TGTGCCAGCAGGGTACAGATCTCTGGAAACACCATATATTTT.

This clonotype was seen many times. J is TRBJ2-1 and V is TRBV28, with TRBD2 matching over 8 bases. This CDR3 region has 17 residues. CDR1 is MDHEN, CDR2 SYDVKM, per germline. The trim removed 5 bases at V and 4 bases at J, leaving 13 bases unmatched. This chain's CDR3 is CASSGLAGRTLYNEQFF. The CDR3 DNA sequence: TGTGCCAGCAGTGGATTAGCGGGAAGGACCCTTTACAATGAGCAGTTCTTC.

There are many counts of this clonotype. The CDR3 is CASSMGPSSRLTDTQYF. The CDR3 region has the DNA TGTGCCAGTAGTATGGGCCCCTCTTCGCGACTCACAGATACGCAGTATTTT. The chain couples TRBV19 to TRBJ2-3; D is unclear. The germline V gene has CDR1 LNHDA and CDR2 SQIVND (reference sequence). Trimming stripped 3 bases from V and 2 bases from J, with 18 bases between. There are 17 residues in the CDR3. The whole variable domain, remainder taken from reference TRBV19 and TRBJ2-3, is DGGITQSPKYLFRKEGQNVTLSCEQNLNHDAMYWYRQDPGQGLRLIYYSQIVNDFQKGDIAEGYSVSREKKESFPLTVTSAQKNPTAFYLCASSMGPSSRLTDTQYFGPGTRLTVL.

This clonotype was seen only a few times. The chain is built from TRBV3-1 and TRBJ2-4, with 8 bases fitting TRBD1. V dropped 4 bases and J dropped 7; count of bases not matched to a gene: 12. Germline CDR1 is LGHDT and CDR2 is YNNKEL (reference sequence). The CDR3 spans 16 residues. CDR3 in amino acids: CASSRAGQADWNIQYF. The DNA for the CDR3 is TGTGCCAGCAGCCGGGCGGGACAGGCGGATTGGAACATTCAGTACTTC.

This clonotype has a handful of counts. The chain employs TRBV28 and TRBJ2-3; TRBD1 aligns across 7 bases. This CDR3 is 14 amino acids long. V trimming: 8 bases; J trimming: 2 bases; junction bases outside the gene matches: 7. The germline gives CDR1 MDHEN, CDR2 SYDVKM. CDR3 DNA: TGTGCCAGCCTAAACAGGGGACCCACAGATACGCAGTATTTT. It codes for CASLNRGPTDTQYF.

This clonotype was observed at least ten times. The chain combines TRBV7-2 with TRBJ2-7; unclear D gene. This CDR3 contains 12 residues. Between the trimmed V and J ends, which lost 5 bases and 5 bases, there was a span of 10 bases. In germline, CDR1 is SGHTA, CDR2 FQGNSA. CDR3 amino acids: CASSPGWDEQYF. The CDR3 DNA reads as TGTGCCAGCAGCCCCGGGTGGGACGAGCAGTACTTC.

This clonotype showed up many times. This chain uses TRBV11-3 with TRBJ2-1; no firm D call. Germline CDR1 is SGHNT and CDR2 is YENEEA. Trimming pared 0 bases from V and 0 bases from J, leaving 6 bases between. The CDR3 contains 15 residues. CDR3 in DNA: TGTGCCAGCAGCTTAGAAGAGAGCTCCTACAATGAGCAGTTCTTC. Amino acids: CASSLEESSYNEQFF.

This chain uses TRBV12-3 or TRBV12-4 with TRBJ2-1; no clear D gene. V shed 1 base and J shed 6 bases, with 10 bases lying between them. The CDR3 consists of 14 residues. The CDR3 DNA sequence: TGTGCCAGCAGTTTAGTTGACAAAGGCAATGAGCAGTTCTTC. It is translated as CASSLVDKGNEQFF.

Only one count was recorded for this clonotype. It may be a read error: a sequence one base away is much more abundant. The J gene is TRBJ2-1, the V gene TRBV2; 13 bases fit TRBD2. J lost 8 bases, V lost 5 bases, and 6 bases had no gene match. The CDR3 has 15 amino acids. The germline gives CDR1 SNHLY, CDR2 FYNNEI. CDR3 in amino acids: CASSYGLAGADEQFF. DNA of the CDR3: TGTGCCAGCAGTTACGGACTAGCGGGAGCTGATGAGCAGTTCTTC.

This clonotype was counted at least ten times. The chain links TRBV3-1 to TRBJ1-3; TRBD1 is a possible D gene (5 bases). Germline V gene data show CDR1 as LGHDT and CDR2 as YNNKEL (reference sequence). The CDR3 covers 16 residues. V was cut by 0 bases and J by 2 bases, with 11 bases left in between. CDR3 in amino acids: CASSQDWGTTGNTIYF. Here the CDR3 DNA reads TGTGCCAGCAGCCAAGATTGGGGGACGACTGGAAACACCATATATTTT.

The chain is built from TRBV7-9 and TRBJ1-6; D possibly corresponds to TRBD1 (5 bases). The CDR3 length is 15 residues. V was trimmed by 5 bases and J by 10 bases, leaving 18 bases between them. CDR1 is SEHNR and CDR2 is FQNEAQ in the germline V gene (reference sequence). This CDR3 is CASSKERSGDSPLHF. Written as DNA, the CDR3 is TGTGCCAGCAGCAAGGAGCGGAGCGGGGACTCACCCCTCCACTTT.

This clonotype came up many times. The chain couples TRBV24-1 to TRBJ2-1, with TRBD2 matching over 14 bases. Germline loops: CDR1 KGHDR, CDR2 SFDVKD. CDR3 size: 18 residues. V trimming: 4 bases; J trimming: 9 bases; junction bases outside the gene matches: 13. The CDR3 loop is CATSDPGTSGRLGGEQFF. In DNA form, the CDR3 reads TGTGCCACCAGTGACCCTGGGACTAGCGGGAGACTCGGTGGTGAGCAGTTCTTC.

This clonotype appeared many times. This chain connects TRBV6-1 to TRBJ1-2, with 10 bases that match TRBD1. V dropped 6 bases and J dropped 4; count of bases not matched to a gene: 5. The CDR3 covers 14 residues. Germline assignment: CDR1 MNHNS and CDR2 SASEGT. CDR3 region: CASSRTGGSYGYTF. The CDR3 DNA reads TGTGCCAGCAGCAGGACAGGGGGGAGCTATGGCTACACCTTC.

The chain links TRBV9 to TRBJ2-3; perhaps TRBD1 as D (7 bases). The CDR3 sequence is 19 residues long. The V and J ends lost 0 bases and 4 bases respectively, with 24 bases between them. Per the germline V gene, CDR1 is SGDLS and CDR2 is YYNGEE. The DNA for the CDR3 is TGTGCCAGCAGCGTAGCTGAGACAGGGACTTGGACGGCCGCAGATACGCAGTATTTT. As protein: CASSVAETGTWTAADTQYF.

In its sample, this clonotype was seen many times. V is TRBV14 and J is TRBJ2-3, with D tentatively TRBD2 (6 bases). Germline CDR1 SGHDN, CDR2 FVKESK. Trimming shortened V by 1 base and J by 3 bases, and 11 bases separated the two germline ends. The CDR3 has 15 amino acids. The DNA for the CDR3 is TGTGCCAGCAGCCAAGTTGGAGGGACTACAGATACGCAGTATTTT. Protein: CASSQVGGTTDTQYF.

In the case of this clonotype: A read error is possible here, since a much larger clone lies one base away. This rearrangement joins TRBV29-1 to TRBJ2-7; 11 bases match TRBD1. The CDR3 spans 17 residues. The germline V gene has CDR1 SQVTM and CDR2 ANQGSEA. The CDR3 nucleotides read TGCAGCGCTGAAGGGGGGGTCGGGACAGGGGGACTTTACGAGCAGTACTTC. Encoded protein: CSAEGGVGTGGLYEQYF.

The chain couples TRBV5-1 to TRBJ2-2, with 12 bases identical to TRBD2. V was pared by 3 bases and J by 4 bases, with 7 bases of the junction left unmatched. The CDR3 is 17 amino acids. Germline values: CDR1 SGHRS, CDR2 YFSETQ. The CDR3 sequence: CASSSPTSGGITGELFF. The CDR3 DNA is TGCGCCAGCAGCTCCCCCACTAGCGGGGGGATCACCGGGGAGCTGTTTTTT.

This clonotype was observed a handful of times. The chain carries TRBV4-1 and TRBJ2-3; D ambiguous. The V and J ends lost 1 base and 5 bases respectively, with 10 bases between them. CDR1 is MGHRA and CDR2 is YSYEKL in the germline V gene. The CDR3 totals 14 residues. The CDR3: CASSQAGTRDTQYF. CDR3 DNA sequence: TGCGCCAGCAGCCAAGCGGGCACGCGAGATACGCAGTATTTT.

The chain uses TRBV11-2 and TRBJ2-1, with D perhaps matching TRBD1 or TRBD2 (5 bases each). The CDR3 spans 13 residues. The V and J ends lost 5 bases and 4 bases respectively, with 9 bases between them. CDR1 is SGHAT and CDR2 is FQNNGV in the germline V gene. The CDR3 here is CASSRDGYNEQFF. For the CDR3, the DNA is TGTGCCAGCAGCCGGGACGGATACAATGAGCAGTTCTTC.

A note on this clonotype: The conserved closing phenylalanine or tryptophan is absent in this CDR3, likely reflecting a read error. This sequence joins TRBV20-1 and TRBJ2-2; 9 bases are a match to TRBD2. CDR3 length: 15 residues. The trim removed 2 bases at V and 3 bases at J, leaving 4 bases unmatched. Germline V gives CDR1 DFQATT, CDR2 SNEGSKA (reference sequence). This chain's CDR3 is CSARPGGRDTGELFS. The CDR3 coding sequence is TGCAGTGCTAGACCCGGCGGGAGGGACACCGGGGAGCTGTTTTCT.

The chain links TRBV24-1 to TRBJ2-1, with D maybe TRBD2 (6 bases). From germline, CDR1 is KGHDR and CDR2 SFDVKD. The CDR3 is 13 residues long. Trimming pared 9 bases from V and 6 bases from J, leaving 14 bases between. CDR3 coding DNA: TGTGCCACCTCAGTCAGGGAGGTCAATGAGCAGTTCTTC. Its protein product is CATSVREVNEQFF.

This clonotype occurred many times. The gene calls are TRBV27 and TRBJ2-1; possibly TRBD2 for D (6 bases). The CDR3 is made up of 15 amino acids. Germline V gives CDR1 MNHEY, CDR2 SMNVEV (reference sequence). V lost 5 bases and J lost 10, with 21 bases in between. The CDR3 DNA reads as TGTGCCAGCAGTACCCTAGCAACCGGGAGCGGGGAGCAGTTCTTC. Translated: CASSTLATGSGEQFF.

The table lists this clonotype with many counts. The chain links TRBV5-5 to TRBJ2-1; 8 bases agree with TRBD1. Trimming removed 4 bases from V and 8 bases from J; junction bases left unmatched: 11. The CDR3 spans 15 residues. CDR1 is SGHKS, CDR2 YYEKEE, per germline (reference sequence). Here the CDR3 reads CASSLDRGFVDEQFF. CDR3 DNA sequence: TGTGCCAGCAGCCTAGACAGGGGTTTTGTTGATGAGCAGTTCTTC.

This clonotype was seen more than once but under ten times. The V gene is TRBV9, the J gene TRBJ1-5; no firm D call. This CDR3 spans 13 amino acids. The V gene's germline CDR1 is SGDLS and CDR2 YYNGEE. The V end was cut by 0 bases, the J end by 4 bases, with 5 bases between. The CDR3 protein is CASSVESNQPQHF. The CDR3 coding sequence is TGTGCCAGCAGCGTAGAATCTAATCAGCCCCAGCATTTT.